Shown below are 30 T cell receptor beta chains from a single sample sequenced in a study of blood T cells in healthy people across ages. Primers used in a second PCR of roughly 6 to 11 cycles were a sample-barcoded 5' primer and a J-beta primer mix. TCRdb re-called the 5' RACE reads through MiXCR, storing one row per CDR3 protein. The data contain about 720,000 distinct CDR3 sequences, about a fifth of them singletons. Source material: blood. The receptors here all came from a man in his 70s in good health.

The rearrangement joins TRBV5-1 to TRBJ1-2; tentative D call: TRBD1 (5 bases). The CDR3 runs 14 residues. Germline CDR1 reads SGHRS; CDR2 reads YFSETQ. Trimming stripped 6 bases from V and 2 bases from J, with 14 bases between. DNA for the CDR3: TGCGCCAGCACCACCACAGGTTCCAACTATGGCTACACCTTC. Protein sequence: CASTTTGSNYGYTF.

The J gene is TRBJ2-3, the V gene TRBV6-1; TRBD2 agrees at 14 bases. J lost 3 bases, V lost 5 bases, and 4 bases had no gene match. Germline V lookup: CDR1 MNHNS, CDR2 SASEGT. The CDR3 runs to 16 residues. CDR3 in amino acids: CASSRTSGGNTDTQYF. In DNA form, the CDR3 reads TGTGCCAGCAGTAGGACTAGCGGGGGGAATACAGATACGCAGTATTTT.

The table lists this clonotype with many counts. The rearrangement joins TRBV6-2 or TRBV6-3 to TRBJ2-1; 12 bases fit TRBD2. CDR1 and CDR2 from the germline V gene are MNHEY and SVGEGT. The CDR3 has 17 residues. The junction had 12 bases not matched to a gene; V was cut back by 2 bases and J by 10 bases. CDR3 in amino acids: CASSYGLLAGGQWEQFF. In DNA, the CDR3 is TGTGCCAGCAGTTACGGACTGCTAGCGGGGGGGCAATGGGAGCAGTTCTTC.

This sequence joins TRBV20-1 and TRBJ1-1; no clear D gene. Trimming took 3 bases from V and 1 from J, leaving 15 bases between them. Germline assignment: CDR1 DFQATT and CDR2 SNEGSKA (reference sequence). CDR3 length: 15 amino acids. CDR3 in amino acids: CSARRAGKTNTEAFF. CDR3 coding DNA: TGCAGTGCTAGGAGGGCCGGGAAGACGAACACTGAAGCTTTCTTT.

A few counts support this clonotype. The chain has TRBV6-5 and TRBJ2-5; D gene uncertain. The length of the CDR3 is 18 residues. The V end lost 4 bases, the J end lost 4 bases, and 25 bases lay between the germline ends. Per the germline V gene, CDR1 is MNHEY and CDR2 is SVGAGI. Written as DNA, the CDR3 is TGTGCCAGCAGTTCGAAAGCTCGGAACGTGCTTTTGTTAGAGACCCAGTACTTC. Translated: CASSSKARNVLLLETQYF.

V usage is TRBV20-1 and J usage is TRBJ1-1; 7 bases are shared with TRBD1. V was clipped by 5 bases and J by 4 bases; unmatched bases: 10. Per the germline V gene, CDR1 is DFQATT and CDR2 is SNEGSKA (reference sequence). The CDR3 sequence is 14 residues long. This CDR3 reads CSAPRTGWTTEAFF. Written as DNA, the CDR3 is TGCAGTGCTCCACGGACAGGCTGGACCACTGAAGCTTTCTTT.

The chain employs TRBV28 and TRBJ2-3, with D possibly TRBD2 on 7 matching bases. Germline V gene lookup returns CDR1 MDHEN and CDR2 SYDVKM. The CDR3 runs 15 residues. V was shortened by 5 bases and J by 6 bases, with 18 bases between the two germline ends. CDR3 residues: CASSPLGGGPDTQYF. The CDR3 DNA sequence: TGTGCCAGCAGTCCCTTGGGGGGGGGCCCTGATACGCAGTATTTT.

The rearrangement uses TRBV19 and TRBJ1-2; D call uncertain. CDR1 LNHDA and CDR2 SQIVND come from the germline V gene (reference sequence). This CDR3 has 13 amino acids. V lost 7 bases, J lost 6 bases, and 15 bases lay in between. As DNA, the CDR3 is TGTGCCAGTATGACGGGCGGAAGCCATGGCTACACCTTC. Residues: CASMTGGSHGYTF.

A few counts support this clonotype. The chain has TRBV5-1 and TRBJ2-3, with 7 bases identical to TRBD1. After removal of 4 bases from V and 2 bases from J, the junction contained 7 bases not matched to a gene. In germline, CDR1 is SGHRS, CDR2 YFSETQ. The CDR3 spans 15 residues. This chain's CDR3 is CASSLHGQDTDTQYF. The CDR3 DNA follows: TGCGCCAGCAGCCTCCACGGACAGGACACAGATACGCAGTATTTT. The full variable domain, in which reference TRBV5-1 and TRBJ2-3 provide the parts outside the CDR3, is KAGVTQTPRYLIKTRGQQVTLSCSPISGHRSVSWYQQTPGQGLQFLFEYFSETQRNKGNFPGRFSGRQFSNSRSEMNVSTLELGDSALYLCASSLHGQDTDTQYFGPGTRLTVL.

The table lists this clonotype with many counts. The V call is TRBV6-1, the J call TRBJ2-3, with D tentatively TRBD2 (5 bases). Germline V gives CDR1 MNHNS, CDR2 SASEGT. The CDR3 is made up of 12 amino acids. The V gene lost 7 bases and the J gene lost 5 bases, with 10 bases spanning the gap. CDR3 loop: CASMRALDTQYF. The CDR3 nucleotides are TGTGCCAGCATGAGGGCTCTAGATACGCAGTATTTT.

This clonotype has at least ten counts. The junction differs from germline at one of its ends, possibly a read error. The V call is TRBV15, the J call TRBJ1-5, with 7 bases identical to TRBD1. The CDR3 extends over 15 amino acids. The germline V gene encodes CDR1 LNHNV and CDR2 YYDKDF (reference sequence). The CDR3 bases are TGTGCCACCAGCAGAGACTTGGGACAGCAATCCGCCCCGGAGTTT. Its translation: CATSRDLGQQSAPEF.

This clonotype was seen more than once but under ten times. The rearrangement joins TRBV7-2 to TRBJ2-3; D gene unclear. Germline loops: CDR1 SGHTA, CDR2 FQGNSA. CDR3 length: 12 amino acids. V was shortened by 6 bases and J by 6 bases, with 10 bases between the two germline ends. The CDR3 DNA reads as TGTGCCAGCAGGTGGCAAAGCGATACGCAGTATTTT. Protein product: CASRWQSDTQYF.

The J gene is TRBJ1-1, the V gene TRBV11-2, with 9 bases that match TRBD1. V shed 5 bases and J 5 bases; nucleotides not matched to a gene: 9. Germline V gene data show CDR1 as SGHAT and CDR2 as FQNNGV. CDR3 length: 15 amino acids. As DNA, the CDR3 is TGTGCCAGCAGCGCCTGGACAGGGGTAAGAACTGAAGCTTTCTTT. Amino acid sequence: CASSAWTGVRTEAFF.

This rearrangement joins TRBV5-1 to TRBJ1-2; the D gene is possibly TRBD1 (6 bases). Trimming cost V 1 base and J 8 bases, with 21 bases left between them. Germline-derived CDR1 and CDR2 are SGHRS and YFSETQ. The CDR3 consists of 16 residues. CDR3 bases: TGCGCCAGCAGCTTGTCATCGCAGGGGCTAACCGGCGGCTACACCTTC. This codes for CASSLSSQGLTGGYTF.

This clonotype turned up a few times. J is TRBJ2-7 and V is TRBV5-1; D call uncertain. Germline CDR1 and CDR2: SGHRS and YFSETQ. Deletions cut 0 bases from V and 0 bases from J, with 7 bases between. The CDR3 sequence is 14 residues long. DNA of the CDR3: TGCGCCAGCAGCTTGGAGGTCGGCTCCTACGAGCAGTACTTC. Translated, it gives CASSLEVGSYEQYF. The whole variable domain, remainder taken from reference TRBV5-1 and TRBJ2-7, is KAGVTQTPRYLIKTRGQQVTLSCSPISGHRSVSWYQQTPGQGLQFLFEYFSETQRNKGNFPGRFSGRQFSNSRSEMNVSTLELGDSALYLCASSLEVGSYEQYFGPGTRLTVT.

This clonotype has only a few counts. This sequence joins TRBV12-3 or TRBV12-4 and TRBJ2-3; D is perhaps TRBD2 (6 bases). The CDR3 consists of 14 residues. V was trimmed by 7 bases and J by 2 bases, leaving 13 bases between them. CDR3 amino acids: CASTRDFTTDTQYF. Here the CDR3 DNA reads TGTGCCAGCACCCGGGACTTTACCACAGATACGCAGTATTTT.

The rearrangement uses TRBV7-3 and TRBJ1-1; the D gene is possibly TRBD1 (6 bases). The CDR3 loop spans 15 amino acids. Trimming took 2 bases from V and 3 from J, leaving 13 bases between them. Germline V lookup: CDR1 SGHTA, CDR2 FQGTGA. CDR3 DNA: TGTGCCAGCAGCTTAGGAGGGGGGCTGGACACTGAAGCTTTCTTT. Its translation: CASSLGGGLDTEAFF.

This clonotype was picked up a small number of times. V usage is TRBV20-1 and J usage is TRBJ2-2, with a possible D match to TRBD2 (5 bases). The ends were cut back, 1 base at V and 4 bases at J, with 13 bases in the middle. The CDR3 length is 15 residues. Germline values: CDR1 DFQATT, CDR2 SNEGSKA (reference sequence). The CDR3 spells CSARGGLTFTGELFF. Written as DNA, the CDR3 is TGCAGTGCTAGAGGTGGACTTACATTCACCGGGGAGCTGTTTTTT.

This sequence joins TRBV2 and TRBJ2-3, with 8 bases identical to TRBD2. Germline-derived CDR1 and CDR2 are SNHLY and FYNNEI. The length of the CDR3 is 15 residues. After removal of 5 bases from V and 4 bases from J, the junction contained 8 bases not matched to a gene. CDR3 protein: CASSREAGDSDTQYF. The CDR3 DNA reads TGTGCCAGCAGTAGGGAAGCGGGGGATTCAGATACGCAGTATTTT. The full variable domain, with the rest looked up from reference TRBV2 and TRBJ2-3, is EPEVTQTPSHQVTQMGQEVILRCVPISNHLYFYWYRQILGQKVEFLVSFYNNEISEKSEIFDDQFSVERPDGSNFTLKIRSTKLEDSAMYFCASSREAGDSDTQYFGPGTRLTVL.

This clonotype turned up a few times. The genes are TRBV10-3 and TRBJ2-5; no firm D call. The DNA end favors TRBJ2-7, so the J call may be wrong. CDR3 length equals 13 residues. Germline lookup yields CDR1 ENHRY and CDR2 SYGVKD. The CDR3 region has the DNA TGTGCCATCAGGGCGGACGGGTTCTACGAGCAGTACTTC. Translation: CAIRADGFYEQYF.

This clonotype was recorded at least ten times. The chain recombines TRBV5-1 with TRBJ1-1, with 7 bases aligning to TRBD1. V trimming: 6 bases; J trimming: 2 bases; junction bases outside the gene matches: 7. Per germline, CDR1 SGHRS and CDR2 YFSETQ. This CDR3 has 14 amino acids. This chain's CDR3 is CASTLGQINTEAFF. CDR3 nucleotide sequence: TGCGCCAGCACACTGGGACAGATAAACACTGAAGCTTTCTTT.

The sample holds a few counts of this clonotype. The J gene is TRBJ1-2, the V gene TRBV12-3 or TRBV12-4, with D unresolved. The CDR3 spans 14 residues. Between the trimmed V and J ends, which lost 5 bases and 1 base, there was a span of 11 bases. In DNA form, the CDR3 reads TGTGCCAGCAGTCCCACGCGGGATAACTATGGCTACACCTTC. Amino acid sequence: CASSPTRDNYGYTF.

V gene TRBV29-1 combines with J gene TRBJ2-5, with D uncertain. TRBJ2-1 explains the end of the DNA better; the J call may be wrong. The V gene's germline CDR1 is SQVTM and CDR2 ANQGSEA. There are 10 residues in the CDR3. The CDR3 spells CSAHEYEQFF. In DNA form, the CDR3 reads TGCAGCGCCCATGAGTATGAGCAGTTCTTC.

This chain joins TRBV3-1 and TRBJ2-3; 8 bases are a match to TRBD2. The germline gives CDR1 LGHDT, CDR2 YNNKEL (reference sequence). This CDR3 region has 16 residues. V trimming: 1 base; J trimming: 0 bases; junction bases outside the gene matches: 3. The DNA of the CDR3 is TGTGCCAGCAGCCAAGTTAGCGGGGCTAGCACAGATACGCAGTATTTT. Translation: CASSQVSGASTDTQYF.

The chain couples TRBV7-2 to TRBJ1-1; D is uncertain. V shed 5 bases and J shed 3 bases, with 10 bases lying between them. The germline V gene encodes CDR1 SGHTA and CDR2 FQGNSA. The CDR3 sequence is 13 residues long. This CDR3 is CASSREGYTEAFF. CDR3 sequence (DNA): TGTGCCAGCAGCCGCGAGGGTTACACTGAAGCTTTCTTT.

The chain employs TRBV3-1 and TRBJ1-1; D not resolved. Trimming took off 4 bases at V and 1 base at J, with 13 bases between the two ends. Germline V gene sequence: CDR1 LGHDT, CDR2 YNNKEL (reference sequence). The length of the CDR3 is 15 residues. CDR3 bases: TGTGCCAGCAGCCCCTCCCCGGACGCGAACACTGAAGCTTTCTTT. The encoded protein is CASSPSPDANTEAFF.

V usage is TRBV13 and J usage is TRBJ2-3; D is tentatively TRBD1 or TRBD2 (5 bases each). V was clipped by 2 bases and J by 1 base, with 10 bases between them. Germline V gives CDR1 PRHDT, CDR2 FYEKMQ (reference sequence). The CDR3 runs to 15 residues. The CDR3 DNA is TGTGCCAGCAGCTTACGAGGGGACGGCACAGATACGCAGTATTTT. This encodes CASSLRGDGTDTQYF.

The chain has TRBV10-2 and TRBJ1-1; D remains unclear. The CDR3 runs to 13 residues. From germline, CDR1 is WSHSY and CDR2 SAAADI. The ends were cut back, 6 bases at V and 1 base at J, with 9 bases in the middle. The CDR3 region is CASRASGNTEAFF. CDR3 bases: TGCGCCAGCAGGGCTAGCGGGAACACTGAAGCTTTCTTT.

J is TRBJ2-1 and V is TRBV6-5; weak D call: TRBD2 (7 bases). The CDR3 runs 14 residues. The germline V gene has CDR1 MNHEY and CDR2 SVGAGI. Between the trimmed V and J ends, which lost 6 bases and 7 bases, there was a span of 16 bases. The CDR3 sequence is CASRRGGQENEQFF. The CDR3 bases are TGTGCCAGCAGGAGGGGGGGCCAGGAGAATGAGCAGTTCTTC.

The chain links TRBV20-1 to TRBJ1-1; TRBD1 might be the D (5 bases). This CDR3 has 14 amino acids. The germline V gene encodes CDR1 DFQATT and CDR2 SNEGSKA (reference sequence). V was pared by 5 bases and J by 3 bases, with 16 bases between. The CDR3 sequence: CSAHSGYGYTEAFF. As DNA, the CDR3 is TGCAGTGCTCATTCAGGGTACGGATACACTGAAGCTTTCTTT.